The 13 T cell receptor beta chains presented below share a single source sample, sequenced in a study of shared clonotypes between healthy human individuals. Naive-designated CD8 cells lacked CD45RO, were positively enriched for CCR7, and omitted terminally differentiated effector memory CD45RA+ cells. Profiled with immunoSEQ multiplex PCR; TCRdb holds only in-frame clones, not every one. The data contain fewer than 700,000 clones, about 95% of them singletons. Sequenced material: naive CD8+ T cells sorted from blood. These TCRs come from a woman between 25 and 40 years old in good health.

The chain recombines TRBV7-9 with TRBJ2-2; 8 bases are a match to TRBD2. The germline V gene has CDR1 SEHNR and CDR2 FQNEAQ (reference sequence). V shed 7 bases and J 6 bases; nucleotides not matched to a gene: 4. This CDR3 has 13 residues. This CDR3 reads CASIPGGAGELFF. The CDR3 DNA reads TGTGCCAGCATCCCCGGGGGGGCCGGGGAGCTGTTTTTT.

This chain joins TRBV13 and TRBJ2-7; TRBD2 might be the D (5 bases). CDR1 and CDR2 (germline): PRHDT, FYEKMQ (reference sequence). The V end lost 0 bases, the J end lost 7 bases, and 19 bases lay between the germline ends. This CDR3 comprises 16 residues. The CDR3 DNA follows: TGTGCCAGCAGCTTAGGCCCCGGGGAACCGGGTTTAGAGCAGTACTTC. It yields the protein CASSLGPGEPGLEQYF. The full variable domain, its missing parts supplied by reference TRBV13 and TRBJ2-7, is AAGVIQSPRHLIKEKRETATLKCYPIPRHDTVYWYQQGPGQDPQFLISFYEKMQSDKGSIPDRFSAQQFSDYHSELNMSSLELGDSALYFCASSLGPGEPGLEQYFGPGTRLTVT.

The chain uses TRBV21-1 and TRBJ2-1; TRBD2 is the table's D call and was not checked against the DNA. TRBV21-1 represents a pseudogene. The length of the CDR3 is 17 residues. The CDR3 sequence: CASSKVTSGIIGNEQFF. CDR3 bases: TGTGCCAGCAGCAAAGTCACTAGCGGGATAATAGGCAATGAGCAGTTCTTC.

The rearrangement joins TRBV5-1 to TRBJ2-7; 12 bases map to TRBD2. Trimming removed 0 bases from V and 4 bases from J; junction bases left unmatched: 11. Germline lookup yields CDR1 SGHRS and CDR2 YFSETQ. There are 18 residues in the CDR3. CDR3 amino acids: CASSLGIPFGTSGYEQYF. The CDR3 DNA reads as TGCGCCAGCAGCTTGGGCATCCCGTTCGGGACTAGCGGGTACGAGCAGTACTTC.

Details on this clone: Other DNA sequences in the same sample also yield this CDR3. V is TRBV2 and J is TRBJ1-1, with a possible D match to TRBD1 (5 bases). Germline CDR1 and CDR2: SNHLY and FYNNEI. The CDR3 loop spans 14 amino acids. Trimming took off 0 bases at V and 0 bases at J, with 5 bases between the two ends. The CDR3 sequence is CASSEARVNTEAFF. In DNA, the CDR3 is TGTGCCAGCAGTGAAGCCAGGGTGAACACTGAAGCTTTCTTT.

Details on this clone: The same CDR3 is also encoded by other DNA sequences in this sample. CDR3 coding DNA: TGTGCCAGCAGCTTAGCAGATACGCAGTATTTT. It specifies CASSLADTQYF. The chain carries TRBV7-9 and TRBJ2-3; D not certain. The ends were cut back, 0 bases at V and 5 bases at J, with 0 bases in the middle. CDR1 and CDR2 (germline): SEHNR, FQNEAQ (reference sequence). The CDR3 covers 11 residues. Filled out from reference TRBV7-9 and TRBJ2-3, the complete variable domain reads DTGVSQNPRHKITKRGQNVTFRCDPISEHNRLYWYRQTLGQGPEFLTYFQNEAQLEKSRLLSDRFSAERPKGSFSTLEIQRTEQGDSAMYLCASSLADTQYFGPGTRLTVL.

CDR3 loop: CASSITGGSGEQYF. CDR3 nucleotides: TGTGCCAGCAGTATCACAGGGGGCTCGGGGGAGCAGTACTTC. V gene TRBV28 combines with J gene TRBJ2-7, with 9 nucleotides matching TRBD1. The CDR3 is 14 residues long. Trimming at V came to 5 bases and at J to 7 bases, leaving 9 bases not matched to a gene. The germline gives CDR1 MDHEN, CDR2 SYDVKM. The whole variable domain, filled in from reference TRBV28 and TRBJ2-7, reads DVKVTQSSRYLVKRTGEKVFLECVQDMDHENMFWYRQDPGLGLRLIYFSYDVKMKEKGDIPEGYSVSREKKERFSLILESASTNQTSMYLCASSITGGSGEQYFGPGTRLTVT.

The V and J genes are TRBV13 and TRBJ2-1, with TRBD2 matching over 10 bases. CDR3 size: 15 residues. Germline CDR1 is PRHDT and CDR2 is FYEKMQ (reference sequence). V lost 6 bases, J lost 4 bases, and 6 bases stayed unmatched. CDR3 loop: CASRPGLASYNEQFF. Written as DNA, the CDR3 is TGTGCCAGCAGGCCGGGACTAGCGTCTTACAATGAGCAGTTCTTC.

The chain is built from TRBV7-9 and TRBJ2-3; D might be TRBD2 (6 bases). CDR3 length equals 14 residues. Germline loops: CDR1 SEHNR, CDR2 FQNEAQ (reference sequence). V gave up 11 bases and J gave up 2 bases, with 17 bases separating them. The CDR3 loop reads CAGNSGLLTDTQYF. DNA for the CDR3: TGTGCCGGGAATAGCGGACTCCTCACAGATACGCAGTATTTT.

The chain carries TRBV27 and TRBJ1-2; no reliable D call. Between the trimmed V and J ends, which lost 5 bases and 4 bases, there was a span of 20 bases. Per germline, CDR1 MNHEY and CDR2 SMNVEV (reference sequence). The CDR3 totals 16 residues. CDR3 nucleotides: TGTGCCAGCAGTACCCTGCCGATTCCAGGCCTCTATGGCTACACCTTC. Residues: CASSTLPIPGLYGYTF.

CDR3 nucleotides: TGTGCCAGCAGCTTAGGGGTCGCCCAAGAAAAACTGTTTTTT. Translation: CASSLGVAQEKLFF. The chain is built from TRBV11-2 and TRBJ1-4; D is uncertain. The CDR3 totals 14 residues. Per germline, CDR1 SGHAT and CDR2 FQNNGV. V was pared by 1 base and J by 8 bases, with 11 bases between.

The gene calls are TRBV27 and TRBJ1-1; D not certain. Germline V lookup: CDR1 MNHEY, CDR2 SMNVEV (reference sequence). The V end was cut by 6 bases, the J end by 1 base, with 9 bases between. CDR3 length: 13 residues. The CDR3 protein is CASRGRTNTEAFF. The CDR3 nucleotides are TGTGCCAGCAGAGGGCGGACGAACACTGAAGCTTTCTTT.

The chain employs TRBV27 and TRBJ2-7; D is unresolved. Trimming left V 3 bases short and J 3 bases short, with 12 bases between. CDR1 and CDR2 from the germline V gene are MNHEY and SMNVEV (reference sequence). CDR3 size: 14 residues. CDR3 bases: TGTGCCAGCAGTTTTAGTAACCCTAGCTACGAGCAGTACTTC. Protein: CASSFSNPSYEQYF.